This TCR beta chain was identified in a study of T cell responses to AZD1222 COVID-19 vaccine (dated by TCRdb to 2020 to 2022). A note on the overall study: A total of 233 trial participants underwent TCR sequencing, of whom 200 to 220 received two doses of AZD1222 and about 26 received two doses of the MenACWY control vaccine. Trial participants were enrolled into age subgroups of 18-55, 56-69 and 70-plus years, which contained 148, 28 and 57 TCR-sequenced participants, respectively. Broad study findings and their caveats: Because no day 14 peak-response samples were available, repertoires were characterized only after the peak T cell response. The vaccine-associated CD4 TCRs covered the entire spike protein, and the dominant responses fell in regions 160-218 and 743-854. The 56-69-year group was small, and its depth increase did not reach significance, likely because of low power. Participants were mostly white British, with more females than males. The authors suggested clonal diversity may have been underestimated. Conclusions about previously exposed vaccinees are limited because only six or seven AZD1222 recipients were SARS-CoV-2 seropositive at baseline. Reportedly, close to half of the unique spike-specific TCRs recognized epitopes lying outside the regions that are mutated in the B.1.351 and B.1.1.7 variants. Spike-specific TCR breadth and depth rose significantly after two AZD1222 doses compared with day 0 and with MenACWY recipients.

The CDR3 regions of human TCRbeta chains were analyzed by immunosequencing. The study's processing was this. Repertoire TCRs were matched against a reference library of SARS-CoV-2-specific TCRs generated with the MIRA antigen-specificity platform. Breadth was defined as the fraction of unique TCRs that were SARS-CoV-2-associated, and depth was defined as the fraction of total T cells that were SARS-CoV-2-associated. Using the MIRA data, each spike-specific TCR was mapped to the spike region that the TCR reacts to and placed in a CD4 or CD8 class. Log10-transformed breadth and depth values were compared by one-way ANOVA with Sidak's multiple comparisons tests. Drawn from immuneACCESS, this table holds only the in-frame rearrangements with V and J called that TCRdb kept. Clones are partly lost; checked studies trace under half to an unresolved V gene and leave the rest unexplained. Clonal size and the V and J genes are those of that table, whereas D and trimming came from the DNA. The table for this sample lists roughly 150,000 clones; roughly 90% of them were counted only once. Under 2% of the sample rests with the top ten.

The time point label on this specimen signifies: about 28 days (+/-7) after the second vaccine dose. AZD1222 recipients with second doses at about 4 weeks or about 12 weeks were pooled, because spike-specific TCR depth and breadth did not differ between schedules. The vaccinee samples were drawn from two UK trials, COV001 and COV002, one of which was a single-blind randomized controlled phase 2/3 trial testing AZD1222 (ChAdOx1 nCoV-19) in healthy adults. Trial participant PBMC samples were collected at day 0 and day 28 after the second dose for TCRbeta chain sequencing. Note on this clone: Its antigen target is currently unknown. It has no much larger one-base neighbor in the sample; base qualities were not kept.

The sequence was collected from an adult who received the AZD1222 COVID-19 vaccine. This material consisted of peripheral blood, taken 28 days after the second AZD1222 dose.

The CDR3 amino acid sequence is: CASSLRRQGARIPGELFF. The DNA reads as follows: TGTGCCAGCAGCTTACGTCGTCAGGGGGCGCGTATTCCCGGGGAGCTGTTTTTT. The rearrangement combines TRBV7-8 with TRBJ2-2, and 8 junctional nucleotides match TRBD1. As encoded in the germline V gene, CDR1 is SGHVS while CDR2 is FQNEAQ. CDR3 length: 18 amino acids, cysteine to phenylalanine. Only the CDR3 region is kept as DNA, spanning 54 bases read in frame from base 1. At the junction V is shortened by 2 bases and J by 6 bases; bases outside the gene matches: 14.